A single sample is the source of the 10 T cell receptor beta chains below, sequenced in a study of blood T cell repertoires in COVID-19. Sequencing used immunoSEQ multiplex PCR; TCRdb keeps in-frame clones, though not all of them. The table lists roughly 60,000 clones, 87% of them singletons. The sequenced material came from peripheral blood. These receptors originate from a human donor with acute or convalescent COVID-19. The donor label of this sample is uncertain.

This rearrangement joins TRBV11-2 to TRBJ1-1; a possible D gene is TRBD1 (6 bases). This CDR3 comprises 15 residues. Germline V CDR1 and CDR2: SGHAT, FQNNGV. V shed 3 bases and J shed 1 base, with 12 bases lying between them. The CDR3 reads CASSFLLQGNTEAFF. The CDR3 DNA reads TGTGCCAGCAGCTTCCTCCTACAGGGGAACACTGAAGCTTTCTTT. Full variable domain (missing parts from reference TRBV11-2 and TRBJ1-1): EAGVAQSPRYKIIEKRQSVAFWCNPISGHATLYWYQQILGQGPKLLIQFQNNGVVDDSQLPKDRFSAERLKGVDSTLKIQPAKLEDSAVYLCASSFLLQGNTEAFFGQGTRLTVV.

The chain carries TRBV12-5 and TRBJ1-3; TRBD1 might be the D (5 bases). Germline assignment: CDR1 LGHNT and CDR2 FRNRAP. This CDR3 contains 18 residues. V lost 3 bases and J 0 bases, leaving 18 bases between the germline ends. The CDR3 loop is CASGFKGLLHLSGNTIYF. The DNA for the CDR3 is TGTGCTAGTGGTTTTAAGGGACTGTTACACCTCTCTGGAAACACCATATATTTT. The whole variable domain, remainder taken from reference TRBV12-5 and TRBJ1-3, is DARVTQTPRHKVTEMGQEVTMRCQPILGHNTVFWYRQTMMQGLELLAYFRNRAPLDDSGMPKDRFSAEMPDATLATLKIQPSEPRDSAVYFCASGFKGLLHLSGNTIYFGEGSWLTVV.

The V gene is TRBV5-6, the J gene TRBJ2-2; 7 positions match TRBD1. Germline CDR1 and CDR2: SGHDT and YYEEEE. CDR3 size: 17 residues. V was clipped by 1 base and J by 4 bases; unmatched bases: 10. In nucleotides, the CDR3 is TGTGCCAGCAGCTTGTTGTGGACAGGCGACACCACCGGGGAGCTGTTTTTT. Translating gives CASSLLWTGDTTGELFF.

On this clone: One end of the junction fails to match germline, which may point to a read error. J is TRBJ1-1 and V is TRBV19, with a possible D match to TRBD1 (6 bases). The CDR3 length is 11 residues. Germline V gene data show CDR1 as LNHDA and CDR2 as SQIVND (reference sequence). In nucleotides, the CDR3 is TGTGCCAGTAGCAGGGGTTCTGAGGCTTTCTTT. Amino acids: CASSRGSEAFF.

The V call is TRBV11-3, the J call TRBJ2-1; D may be TRBD1 (6 bases). Looked up from germline, CDR1 is SGHNT and CDR2 is YENEEA. This CDR3 is built from 15 residues. The V end was cut by 5 bases, the J end by 6 bases, with 17 bases between. The CDR3 DNA reads as TGTGCCAGCAGCGCTGCCGTTGGCAGGGGCAATGAGCAGTTCTTC. As protein: CASSAAVGRGNEQFF.

The chain has TRBV4-2 and TRBJ2-4; 10 positions agree with TRBD1. The CDR3 extends over 21 amino acids. Germline CDR1 is LGHNA and CDR2 is YNFKEQ. The junction had 16 bases not matched to a gene; V was cut back by 2 bases and J by 0 bases. CDR3 DNA: TGTGCCAGCAGCCAAACGATCGTGGGACAGGGGTCGACCCTAGCCAAAAACATTCAGTACTTC. Its translation: CASSQTIVGQGSTLAKNIQYF.

V is TRBV5-4 and J is TRBJ2-3, with D possibly TRBD2 on 5 matching bases. V was shortened by 3 bases and J by 6 bases, with 17 bases between the two germline ends. Germline CDR1 and CDR2: SGHNT and YYREEE (reference sequence). The CDR3 totals 15 residues. The CDR3 loop is CASSSTSRDSDTQYF. In DNA form, the CDR3 reads TGTGCCAGCAGCTCCACATCGAGGGATTCGGATACGCAGTATTTT.

V usage is TRBV7-3 and J usage is TRBJ2-3, with D tentatively TRBD1 (6 bases). CDR3 length: 16 amino acids. Trimming stripped 5 bases from V and 2 bases from J, with 17 bases between. CDR1 and CDR2 from the germline V gene are SGHTA and FQGTGA. CDR3 in DNA: TGTGCCAGCAGCACCCGGGGACGGGGACACACAGATACGCAGTATTTT. It translates to CASSTRGRGHTDTQYF.

The genes are TRBV2 and TRBJ2-7; 10 positions agree with TRBD2. This CDR3 has 17 amino acids. With 1 base clipped from V and 3 bases from J, the junction kept 9 bases outside the gene matches. The V gene's germline CDR1 is SNHLY and CDR2 FYNNEI. The CDR3: CASSEGPPQRGGYEQYF. DNA of the CDR3: TGTGCCAGCAGTGAAGGCCCCCCCCAGCGGGGGGGCTACGAGCAGTACTTC.

The chain recombines TRBV27 with TRBJ2-5; D may be TRBD2 (6 bases). V lost 4 bases and J 5 bases, leaving 23 bases between the germline ends. This CDR3 comprises 17 residues. Germline values: CDR1 MNHEY, CDR2 SMNVEV (reference sequence). The CDR3 DNA reads TGTGCCAGCAGTTCTCCAAGTCTAGCGAGGAGTAGGGAGACCCAGTACTTC. It encodes CASSSPSLARSRETQYF.